The entry below describes one T cell receptor beta chain. What it binds is not known. This sample was taken from a study of Graves' ophthalmopathy and Graves' hyperthyroidism. The sequenced template was RNA, covering the TCR beta CDR3 region. RT-PCR in the first round used HTBI primers; a second-round multiplex PCR followed. TCRdb reanalysed the multiplex PCR reads using MiXCR and keeps one entry per CDR3 protein. The sample records around 520,000 distinct CDR3 sequences, just under 40% being singletons. Study-level findings and limits: Discriminating ophthalmopathy from stable hyperthyroidism, a 13-signature model attained a sensitivity of approximately 85% and a specificity of roughly 81%. A majority of expanded thyroid clonotypes exceeding 0.001 frequency were likewise present in blood.

Hyperthyroidism patients, all newly diagnosed, had under 2 months' duration and ages of 18 to 65. Clinical symptoms, serum thyroxine, TRAb, thyroid ultrasound and orbital computed tomography were relied on for diagnosis. The germline V and J ends were trimmed by 0 bases and 11 bases, with 13 bases remaining between them. Germline V lookup: CDR1 SGHVT, CDR2 SQSDAQ. This CDR3 contains 13 residues. This receptor was obtained from an adult man with Graves' hyperthyroidism. V is TRBV7-4 and J is TRBJ1-1; D possibly corresponds to TRBD1 (5 bases). Sequenced material: peripheral blood or thyroid tissue (not recorded which). CDR3 region: CASSLALGEDAFF. Here the CDR3 DNA reads TGTGCCAGCAGCTTAGCTCTGGGGGAAGATGCTTTCTTT.